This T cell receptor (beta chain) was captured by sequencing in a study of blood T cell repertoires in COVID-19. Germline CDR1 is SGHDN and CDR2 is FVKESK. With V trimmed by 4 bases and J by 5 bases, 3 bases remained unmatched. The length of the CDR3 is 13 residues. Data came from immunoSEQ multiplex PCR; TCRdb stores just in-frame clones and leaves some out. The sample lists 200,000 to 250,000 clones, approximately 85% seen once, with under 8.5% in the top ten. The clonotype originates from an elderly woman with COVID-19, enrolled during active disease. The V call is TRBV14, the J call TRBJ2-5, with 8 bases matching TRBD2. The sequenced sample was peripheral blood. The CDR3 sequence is CASSRPSGETQYF. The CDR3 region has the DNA TGTGCCAGCAGCCGGCCTAGCGGGGAGACCCAGTACTTC.